This T cell receptor (beta chain) was obtained from a study of T cell responses to AZD1222 COVID-19 vaccine. Pooled samples include second doses given at about 4 or 12 weeks. V was shortened by 6 bases and J by 3 bases, with 8 bases between the two germline ends. The CDR3 sequence is 12 residues long. Produced via immunoSEQ multiplex PCR; TCRdb's table is partial and in-frame only. The sample holds roughly 150,000 clones, around 90% seen once. The study's findings and limits: Clonal diversity was possibly underestimated, and the donors were mostly white British, with more females. The repertoires were collected only after the peak T cell response.

On this clone itself: Its matching antigen is unknown.

The TCR originated in an adult who received the AZD1222 COVID-19 vaccine. The chain is built from TRBV12-3 or TRBV12-4 and TRBJ1-1; D not resolved. The sample in question was peripheral blood, obtained 28 days after the second AZD1222 dose. This chain's CDR3 is CASSSLYTEAFF. For the CDR3, the DNA is TGTGCCAGCAGCTCCCTTTACACTGAAGCTTTCTTT.